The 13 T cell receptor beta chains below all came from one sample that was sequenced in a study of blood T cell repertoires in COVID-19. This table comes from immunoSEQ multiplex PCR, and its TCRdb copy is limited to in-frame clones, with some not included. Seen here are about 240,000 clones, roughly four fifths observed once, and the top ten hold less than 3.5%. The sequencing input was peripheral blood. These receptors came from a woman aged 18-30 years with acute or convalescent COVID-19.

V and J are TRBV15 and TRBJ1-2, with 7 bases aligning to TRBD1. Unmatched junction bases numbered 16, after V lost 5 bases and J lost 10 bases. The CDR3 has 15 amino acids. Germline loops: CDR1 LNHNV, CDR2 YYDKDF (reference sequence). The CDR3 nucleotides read TGTGCCACCAGCCGAACCATGGGGGACAGCCAGATCTACACCTTC. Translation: CATSRTMGDSQIYTF.

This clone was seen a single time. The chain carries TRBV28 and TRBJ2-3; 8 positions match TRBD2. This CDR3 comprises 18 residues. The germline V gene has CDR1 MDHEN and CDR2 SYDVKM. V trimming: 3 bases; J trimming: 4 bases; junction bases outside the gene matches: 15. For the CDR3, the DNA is TGTGCCAGCAGTTTTCTTCCAGCGGGAGAGGAGACCCCAGATACGCAGTATTTT. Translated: CASSFLPAGEETPDTQYF.

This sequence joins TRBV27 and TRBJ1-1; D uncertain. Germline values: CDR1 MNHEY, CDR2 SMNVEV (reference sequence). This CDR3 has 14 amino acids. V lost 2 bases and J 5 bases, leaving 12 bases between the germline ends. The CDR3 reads CASSLMEGLTEAFF. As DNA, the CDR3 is TGTGCCAGCAGTTTAATGGAGGGATTGACTGAAGCTTTCTTT.

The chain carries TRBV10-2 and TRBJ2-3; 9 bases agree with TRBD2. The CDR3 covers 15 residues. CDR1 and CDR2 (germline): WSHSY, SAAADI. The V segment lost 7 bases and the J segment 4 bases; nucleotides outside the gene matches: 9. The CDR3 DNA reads TGCGCCAGCAAACCCGGGACTAGCCCTTCAGATACGCAGTATTTT. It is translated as CASKPGTSPSDTQYF.

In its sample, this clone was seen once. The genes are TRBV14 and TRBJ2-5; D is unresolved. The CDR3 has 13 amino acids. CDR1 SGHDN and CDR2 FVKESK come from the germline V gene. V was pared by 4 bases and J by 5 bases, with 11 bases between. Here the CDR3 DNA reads TGTGCCAGCAGCCCTTTTAACGAGGAGACCCAGTACTTC. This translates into CASSPFNEETQYF.

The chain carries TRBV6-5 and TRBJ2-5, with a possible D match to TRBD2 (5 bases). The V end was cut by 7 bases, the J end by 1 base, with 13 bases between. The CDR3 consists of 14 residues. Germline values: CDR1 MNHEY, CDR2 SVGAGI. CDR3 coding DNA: TGTGCCAGCAAGAGGGCGGCGGCCCAAGAGACCCAGTACTTC. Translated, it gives CASKRAAAQETQYF.

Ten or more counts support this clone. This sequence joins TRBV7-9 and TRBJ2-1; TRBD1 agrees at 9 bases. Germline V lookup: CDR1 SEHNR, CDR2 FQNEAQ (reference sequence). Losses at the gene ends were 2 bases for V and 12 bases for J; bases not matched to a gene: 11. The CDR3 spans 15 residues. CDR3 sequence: CASSLPGQGLGGQFF. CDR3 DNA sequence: TGTGCCAGCAGCTTACCCGGACAGGGGCTGGGAGGGCAGTTCTTC.

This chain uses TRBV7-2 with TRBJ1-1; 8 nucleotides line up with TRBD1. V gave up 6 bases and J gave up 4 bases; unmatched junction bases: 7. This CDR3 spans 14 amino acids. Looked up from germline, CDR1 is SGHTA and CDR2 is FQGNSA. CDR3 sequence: CASSYRQGSTEAFF. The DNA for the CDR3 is TGTGCCAGCAGTTACAGACAGGGGTCCACTGAAGCTTTCTTT. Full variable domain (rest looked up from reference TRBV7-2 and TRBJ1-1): GAGVSQSPSNKVTEKGKDVELRCDPISGHTALYWYRQSLGQGLEFLIYFQGNSAPDKSGLPSDRFSAERTGGSVSTLTIQRTQQEDSAVYLCASSYRQGSTEAFFGQGTRLTVV.

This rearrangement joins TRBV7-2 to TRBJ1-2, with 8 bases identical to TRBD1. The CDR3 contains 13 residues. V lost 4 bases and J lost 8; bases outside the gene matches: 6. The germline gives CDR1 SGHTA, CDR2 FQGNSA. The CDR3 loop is CASSSRTGRGYTF. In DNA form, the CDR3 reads TGTGCCAGCAGCTCCCGGACAGGGAGGGGCTACACCTTC.

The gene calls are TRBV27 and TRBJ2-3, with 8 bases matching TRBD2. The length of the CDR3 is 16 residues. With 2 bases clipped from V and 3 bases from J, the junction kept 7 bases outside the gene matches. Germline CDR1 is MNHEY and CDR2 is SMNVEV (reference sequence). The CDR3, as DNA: TGTGCCAGCAGTTTACAGGCGGGAGGCACGACAGATACGCAGTATTTT. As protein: CASSLQAGGTTDTQYF.

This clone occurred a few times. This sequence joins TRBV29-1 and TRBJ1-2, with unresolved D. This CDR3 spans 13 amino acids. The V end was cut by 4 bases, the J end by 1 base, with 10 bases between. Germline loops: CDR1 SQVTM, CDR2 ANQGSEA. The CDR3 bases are TGCAGCGTTGTCGGAGATATTAACTATGGCTACACCTTC. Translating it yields CSVVGDINYGYTF. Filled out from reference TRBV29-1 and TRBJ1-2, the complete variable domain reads SAVISQKPSRDICQRGTSLTIQCQVDSQVTMMFWYRQQPGQSLTLIATANQGSEATYESGFVIDKFPISRPNLTFSTLTVSNMSPEDSSIYLCSVVGDINYGYTFGSGTRLTVV.

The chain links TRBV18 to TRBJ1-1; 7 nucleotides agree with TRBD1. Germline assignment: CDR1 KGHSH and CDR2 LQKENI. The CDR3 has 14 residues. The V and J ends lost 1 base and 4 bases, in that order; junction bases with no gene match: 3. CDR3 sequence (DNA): TGTGCCAGCTCACCACAGGGGGCGGGCACTGAAGCTTTCTTT. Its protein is CASSPQGAGTEAFF.

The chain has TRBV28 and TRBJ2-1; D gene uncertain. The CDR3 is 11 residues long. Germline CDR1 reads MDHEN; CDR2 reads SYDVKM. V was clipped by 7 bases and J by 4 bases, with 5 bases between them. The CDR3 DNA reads TGTGCCAGCAACTTTTACAATGAGCAGTTCTTC. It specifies CASNFYNEQFF.